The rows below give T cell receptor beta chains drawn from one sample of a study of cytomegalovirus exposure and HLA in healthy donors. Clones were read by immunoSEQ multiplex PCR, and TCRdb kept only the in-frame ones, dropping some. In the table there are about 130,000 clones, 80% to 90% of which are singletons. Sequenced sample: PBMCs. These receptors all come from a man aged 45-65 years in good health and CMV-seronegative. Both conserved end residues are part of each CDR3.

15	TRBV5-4	CASSLRTQLTDTQYF
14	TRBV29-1	CSISPGDANEKLFF
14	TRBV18	CASSPKLTNYGYTF
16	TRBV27	CASSLSGGTLYNEQFF
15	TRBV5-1	CASSLYAPRDTEAFF
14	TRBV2	CASSDDVRVDTQYF
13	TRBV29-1	CSGGGGGASEAFF
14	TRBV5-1	CASSLAGGNTEAFF
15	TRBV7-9	CASSLGQGPYYEQYF
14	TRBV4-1	CASSRQTGNTEAFF
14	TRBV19	CASSIVGGQETQYF
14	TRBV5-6	CASSSATGNTEAFF
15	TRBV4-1	CASSQDRGAYEKLFF
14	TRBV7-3	CASSLGGASYGYTF
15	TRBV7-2	CASSLFAGGPYEQYF